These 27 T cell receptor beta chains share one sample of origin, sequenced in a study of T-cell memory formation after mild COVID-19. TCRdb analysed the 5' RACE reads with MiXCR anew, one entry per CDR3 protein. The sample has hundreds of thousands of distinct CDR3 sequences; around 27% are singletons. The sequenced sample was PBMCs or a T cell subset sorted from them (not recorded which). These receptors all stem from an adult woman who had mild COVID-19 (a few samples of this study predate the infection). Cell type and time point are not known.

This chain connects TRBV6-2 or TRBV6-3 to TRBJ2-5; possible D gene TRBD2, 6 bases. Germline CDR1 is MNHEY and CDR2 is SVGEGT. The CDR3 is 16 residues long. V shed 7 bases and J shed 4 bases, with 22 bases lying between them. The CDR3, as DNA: TGTGCCAGCACCATGTGGGGGGAGTGGATCGGAGAGACCCAGTACTTC. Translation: CASTMWGEWIGETQYF.

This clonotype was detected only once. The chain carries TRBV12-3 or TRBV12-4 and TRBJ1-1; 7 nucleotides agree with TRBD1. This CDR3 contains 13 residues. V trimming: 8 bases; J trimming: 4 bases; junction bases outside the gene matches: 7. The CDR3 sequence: CASRRQGPTEAFF. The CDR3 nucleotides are TGTGCCAGCCGACGACAGGGCCCCACTGAAGCTTTCTTT.

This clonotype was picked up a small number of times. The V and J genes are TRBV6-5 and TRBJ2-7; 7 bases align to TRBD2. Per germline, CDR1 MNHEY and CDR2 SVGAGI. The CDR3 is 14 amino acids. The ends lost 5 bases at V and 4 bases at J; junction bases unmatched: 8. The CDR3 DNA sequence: TGTGCCAGCAGTGTTACGGGGGGAGGGTACGAGCAGTACTTC. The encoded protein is CASSVTGGGYEQYF.

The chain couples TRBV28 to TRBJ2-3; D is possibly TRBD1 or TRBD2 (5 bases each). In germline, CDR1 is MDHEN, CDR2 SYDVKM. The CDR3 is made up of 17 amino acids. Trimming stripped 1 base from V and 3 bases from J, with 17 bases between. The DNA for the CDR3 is TGTGCCAGCAGTTTATCCGGCCAGGGAACGGGGACAGATACGCAGTATTTT. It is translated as CASSLSGQGTGTDTQYF.

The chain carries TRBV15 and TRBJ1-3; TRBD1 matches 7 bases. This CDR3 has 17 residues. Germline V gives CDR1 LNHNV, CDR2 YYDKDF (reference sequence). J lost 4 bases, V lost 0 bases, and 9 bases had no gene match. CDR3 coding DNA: TGTGCCACCAGCAGAGAAGGGGACAGAGCTAGAGGAAACACCATATATTTT. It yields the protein CATSREGDRARGNTIYF.

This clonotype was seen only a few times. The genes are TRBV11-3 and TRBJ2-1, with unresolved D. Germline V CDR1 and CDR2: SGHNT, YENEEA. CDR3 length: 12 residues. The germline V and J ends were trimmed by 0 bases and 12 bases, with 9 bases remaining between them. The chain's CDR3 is CASSLDRRVQFF. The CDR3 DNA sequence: TGTGCCAGCAGCTTAGATCGGCGAGTGCAGTTCTTC.

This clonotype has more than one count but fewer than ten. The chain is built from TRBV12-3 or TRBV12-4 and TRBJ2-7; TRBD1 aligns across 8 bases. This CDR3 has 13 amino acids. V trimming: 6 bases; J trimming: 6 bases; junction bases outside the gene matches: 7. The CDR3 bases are TGTGCCAGCAGGCCGGGACAGGTCACCGAGCAGTACTTC. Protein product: CASRPGQVTEQYF.

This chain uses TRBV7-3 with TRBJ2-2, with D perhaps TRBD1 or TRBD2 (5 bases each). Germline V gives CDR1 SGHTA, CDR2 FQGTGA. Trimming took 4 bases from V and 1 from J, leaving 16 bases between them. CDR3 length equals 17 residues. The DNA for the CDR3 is TGTGCCAGCAGCTCCGATCCCGGGACGGGGAACACCGGGGAGCTGTTTTTT. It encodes CASSSDPGTGNTGELFF.

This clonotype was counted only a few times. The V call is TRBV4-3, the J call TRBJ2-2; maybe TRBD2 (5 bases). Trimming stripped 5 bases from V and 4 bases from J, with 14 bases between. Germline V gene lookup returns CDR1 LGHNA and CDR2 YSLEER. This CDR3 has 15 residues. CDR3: CASSFGGSSTGELFF. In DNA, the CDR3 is TGCGCCAGCAGCTTTGGAGGATCTAGCACCGGGGAGCTGTTTTTT.

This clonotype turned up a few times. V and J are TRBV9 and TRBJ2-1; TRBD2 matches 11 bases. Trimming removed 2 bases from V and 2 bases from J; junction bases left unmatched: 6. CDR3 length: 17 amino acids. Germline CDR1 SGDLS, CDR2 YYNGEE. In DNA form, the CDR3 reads TGTGCCAGCAGCGTGGGCCTAGCGGGGGGAACCTACAATGAGCAGTTCTTC. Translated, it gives CASSVGLAGGTYNEQFF.

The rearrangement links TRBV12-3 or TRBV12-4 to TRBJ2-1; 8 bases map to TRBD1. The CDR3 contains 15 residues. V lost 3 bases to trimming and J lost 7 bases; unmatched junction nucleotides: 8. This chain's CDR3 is CASSLPGGAGNEQFF. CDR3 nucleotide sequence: TGTGCCAGCAGTTTGCCAGGGGGCGCAGGAAATGAGCAGTTCTTC.

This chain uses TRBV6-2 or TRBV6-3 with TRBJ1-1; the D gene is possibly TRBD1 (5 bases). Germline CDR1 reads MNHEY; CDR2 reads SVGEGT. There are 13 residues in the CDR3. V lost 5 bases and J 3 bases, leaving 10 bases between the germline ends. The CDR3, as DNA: TGTGCCAGCAGTGCCCTACAGGACACTGAAGCTTTCTTT. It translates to CASSALQDTEAFF.

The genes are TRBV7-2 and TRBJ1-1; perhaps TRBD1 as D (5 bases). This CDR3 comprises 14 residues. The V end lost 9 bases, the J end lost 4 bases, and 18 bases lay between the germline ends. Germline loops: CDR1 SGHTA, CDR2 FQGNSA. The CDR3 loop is CASRQGVRGTEAFF. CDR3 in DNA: TGTGCCAGTCGTCAAGGGGTTCGGGGCACTGAAGCTTTCTTT.

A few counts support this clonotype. This CDR3 is CASSQAAGVDTEAFF. The CDR3 DNA is TGCGCCAGCAGCCAAGCCGCGGGGGTAGACACTGAAGCTTTCTTT. This chain joins TRBV4-1 and TRBJ1-1; possible D gene TRBD1, 5 bases. Germline V gene sequence: CDR1 MGHRA, CDR2 YSYEKL. The CDR3 extends over 15 amino acids. Trimming took off 1 base at V and 3 bases at J, with 12 bases between the two ends.

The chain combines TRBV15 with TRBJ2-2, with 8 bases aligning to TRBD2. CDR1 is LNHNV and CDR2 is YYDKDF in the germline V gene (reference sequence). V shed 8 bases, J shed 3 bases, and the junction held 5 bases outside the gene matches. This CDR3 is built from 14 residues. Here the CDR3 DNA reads TGTGCCACCGGGACTAGTTGGTACACCGGGGAGCTGTTTTTT. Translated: CATGTSWYTGELFF.

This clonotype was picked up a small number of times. CDR3 region: CASSWTRGNSPLHF. The DNA for the CDR3 is TGCGCCAGCAGCTGGACCAGGGGGAATTCACCCCTCCACTTT. This chain connects TRBV5-1 to TRBJ1-6, with 7 bases fitting TRBD1. The CDR3 totals 14 residues. The germline V gene encodes CDR1 SGHRS and CDR2 YFSETQ. With V trimmed by 3 bases and J by 7 bases, 4 bases remained unmatched.

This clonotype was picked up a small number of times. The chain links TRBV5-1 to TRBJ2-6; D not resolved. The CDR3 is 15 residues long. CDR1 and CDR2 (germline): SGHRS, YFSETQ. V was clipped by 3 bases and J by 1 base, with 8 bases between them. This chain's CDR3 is CASSWRGSGANVLTF. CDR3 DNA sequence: TGCGCCAGCAGCTGGAGAGGTTCTGGGGCCAACGTCCTGACTTTC.

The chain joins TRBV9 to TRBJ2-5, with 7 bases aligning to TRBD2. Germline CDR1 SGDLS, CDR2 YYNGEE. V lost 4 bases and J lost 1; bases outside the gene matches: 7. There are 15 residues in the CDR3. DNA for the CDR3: TGTGCCAGCAGCCTCACCGGGGGGTCCCAAGAGACCCAGTACTTC. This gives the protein CASSLTGGSQETQYF.

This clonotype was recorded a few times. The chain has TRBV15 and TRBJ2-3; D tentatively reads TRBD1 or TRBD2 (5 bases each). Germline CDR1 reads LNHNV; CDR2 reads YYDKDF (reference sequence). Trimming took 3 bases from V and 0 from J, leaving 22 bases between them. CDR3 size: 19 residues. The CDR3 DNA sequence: TGTGCCACCAGCAGTGCGACACTTACCGGGACGGAAAGCACAGATACGCAGTATTTT. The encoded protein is CATSSATLTGTESTDTQYF.

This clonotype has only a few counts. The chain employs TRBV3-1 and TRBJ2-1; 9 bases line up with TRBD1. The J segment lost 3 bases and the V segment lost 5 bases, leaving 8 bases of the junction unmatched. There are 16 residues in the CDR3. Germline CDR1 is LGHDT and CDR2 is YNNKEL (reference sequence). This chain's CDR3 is CASSVPEGQGYNEQFF. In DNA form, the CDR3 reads TGTGCCAGCAGCGTTCCCGAGGGACAGGGCTACAATGAGCAGTTCTTC.

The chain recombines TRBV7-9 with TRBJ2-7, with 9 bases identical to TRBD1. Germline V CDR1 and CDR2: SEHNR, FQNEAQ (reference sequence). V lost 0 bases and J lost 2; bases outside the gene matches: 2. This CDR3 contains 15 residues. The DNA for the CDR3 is TGTGCCAGCAGCTTAGCCGGGACAGGGCCCTACGAGCAGTACTTC. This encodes CASSLAGTGPYEQYF.

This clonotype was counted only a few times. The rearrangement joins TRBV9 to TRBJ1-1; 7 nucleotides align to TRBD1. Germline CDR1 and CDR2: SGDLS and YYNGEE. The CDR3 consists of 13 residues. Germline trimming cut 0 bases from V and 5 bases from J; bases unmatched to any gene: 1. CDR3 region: CASSVVTGTEAFF. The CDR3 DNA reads TGTGCCAGCAGCGTAGTGACAGGGACTGAAGCTTTCTTT.

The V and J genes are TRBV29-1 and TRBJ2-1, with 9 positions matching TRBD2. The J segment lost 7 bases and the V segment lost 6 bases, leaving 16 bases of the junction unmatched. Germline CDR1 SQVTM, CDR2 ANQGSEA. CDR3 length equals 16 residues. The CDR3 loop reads CSVEPLSSGSRNEQFF. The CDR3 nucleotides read TGCAGCGTGGAGCCCCTAAGTAGCGGGAGTAGGAATGAGCAGTTCTTC.

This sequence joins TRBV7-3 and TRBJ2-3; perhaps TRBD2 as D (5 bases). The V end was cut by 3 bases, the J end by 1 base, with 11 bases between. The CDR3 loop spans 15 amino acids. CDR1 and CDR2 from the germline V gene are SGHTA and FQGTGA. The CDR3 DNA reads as TGTGCCAGCAGCTTCGCGGGTTCGGGCACAGATACGCAGTATTTT. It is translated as CASSFAGSGTDTQYF.

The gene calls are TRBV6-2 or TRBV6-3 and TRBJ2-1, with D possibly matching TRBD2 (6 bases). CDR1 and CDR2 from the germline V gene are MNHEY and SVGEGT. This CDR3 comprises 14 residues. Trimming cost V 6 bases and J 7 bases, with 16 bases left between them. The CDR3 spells CASRPDWRENEQFF. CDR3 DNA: TGTGCCAGCAGACCCGATTGGAGGGAGAATGAGCAGTTCTTC.

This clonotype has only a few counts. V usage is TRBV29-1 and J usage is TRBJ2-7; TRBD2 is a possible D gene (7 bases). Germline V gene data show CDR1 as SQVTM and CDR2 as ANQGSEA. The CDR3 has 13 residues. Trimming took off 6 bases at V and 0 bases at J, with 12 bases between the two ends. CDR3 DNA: TGCAGCGTCCTAGCGGACAGCTCCTACGAGCAGTACTTC. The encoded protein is CSVLADSSYEQYF.

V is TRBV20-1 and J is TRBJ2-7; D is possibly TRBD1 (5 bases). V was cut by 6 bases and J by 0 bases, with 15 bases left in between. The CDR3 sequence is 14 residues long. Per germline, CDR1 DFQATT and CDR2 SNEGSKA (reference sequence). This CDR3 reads CSAGAVRSSYEQYF. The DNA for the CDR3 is TGCAGTGCAGGGGCTGTTAGGTCCTCCTACGAGCAGTACTTC.